This entry features one TCR beta chain sequence. The antigen remains undetermined. The sample is drawn from a study of regulatory T cells in long-lasting Graves disease. Overall study results and limits: TRBV28, TRBJ1-2 and TRBJ2-5 emerged as the favored segments in persistent disease.

The time point was: newly diagnosed GD, antithyroid drugs for less than 3 months. Researchers made the TCR library from RNA that was extracted from PBMCs. Germline assignment: CDR1 KGHSH and CDR2 LQKENI. The CDR3 sequence is 17 residues long. The V end was cut by 1 base, the J end by 7 bases, with 22 bases between. Arm-PCR of CDR3 regions and iRepertoire HTBI primers were the basis on which TCR beta libraries were built. TCRdb independently ran MiXCR on the multiplex PCR reads; one entry per CDR3 protein. The sample has 680,000 or so distinct CDR3 sequences; about 15% are singletons. The same specimen was also included in a second study, on T cells in Graves' hyperthyroidism and ophthalmopathy.

This clonotype was obtained from a woman between 25 and 40 years old with Graves disease. J is TRBJ1-2 and V is TRBV18; D remains unclear. The input for sequencing was peripheral blood mononuclear cells (PBMCs), taken at new diagnosis, from a patient treated with antithyroid drugs. CDR3 nucleotides: TGTGCCAGCTCACCACGATACACCAAGGGCTCCAAGCTTGGCTACACCTTC. This translates into CASSPRYTKGSKLGYTF.